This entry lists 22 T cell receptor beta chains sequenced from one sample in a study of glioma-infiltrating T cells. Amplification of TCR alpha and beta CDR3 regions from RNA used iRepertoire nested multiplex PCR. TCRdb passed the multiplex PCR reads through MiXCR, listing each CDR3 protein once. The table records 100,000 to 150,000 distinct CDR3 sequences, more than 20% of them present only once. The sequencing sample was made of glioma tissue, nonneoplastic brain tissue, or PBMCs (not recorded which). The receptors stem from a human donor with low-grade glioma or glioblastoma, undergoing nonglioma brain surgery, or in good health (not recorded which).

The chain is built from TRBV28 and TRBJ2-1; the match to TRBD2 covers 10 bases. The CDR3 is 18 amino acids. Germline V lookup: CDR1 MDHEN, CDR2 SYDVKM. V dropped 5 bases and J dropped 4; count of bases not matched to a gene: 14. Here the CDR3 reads CASSPSRWQAGGYNEQFF. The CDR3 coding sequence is TGTGCCAGCAGTCCATCCCGTTGGCAAGCGGGAGGGTACAATGAGCAGTTCTTC.

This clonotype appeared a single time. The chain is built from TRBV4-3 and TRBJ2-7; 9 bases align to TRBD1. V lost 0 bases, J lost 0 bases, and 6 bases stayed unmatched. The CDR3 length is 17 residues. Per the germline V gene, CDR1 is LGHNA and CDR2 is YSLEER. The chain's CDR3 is CASSQDPGTGSSYEQYF. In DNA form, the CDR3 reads TGCGCCAGCAGCCAAGATCCCGGGACAGGGAGCTCCTACGAGCAGTACTTC.

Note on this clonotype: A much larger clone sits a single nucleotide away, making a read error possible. CDR3 protein: CASILEAGDTGELFF. CDR3 in DNA: TGTGCCAGCATCTTAGAGGCCGGGGACACCGGGGAGCTGTTTTTT. V is TRBV11-2 and J is TRBJ2-2; tentative D call: TRBD2 (5 bases). In germline, CDR1 is SGHAT, CDR2 FQNNGV. This CDR3 region has 15 residues.

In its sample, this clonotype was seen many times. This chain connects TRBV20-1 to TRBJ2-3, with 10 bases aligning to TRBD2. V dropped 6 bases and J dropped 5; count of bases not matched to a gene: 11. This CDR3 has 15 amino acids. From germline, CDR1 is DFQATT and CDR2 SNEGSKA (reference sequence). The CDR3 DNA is TGCAGTGCCAGTGCTCTAGCGGGAGCTGGAGATACGCAGTATTTT. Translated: CSASALAGAGDTQYF.

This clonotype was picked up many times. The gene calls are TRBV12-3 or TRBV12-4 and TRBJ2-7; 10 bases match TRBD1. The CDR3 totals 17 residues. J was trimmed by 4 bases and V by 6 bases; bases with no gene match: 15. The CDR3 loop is CASRGRDRGPSTYEQYF. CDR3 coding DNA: TGTGCCAGCAGAGGCCGGGACAGGGGCCCGTCTACATACGAGCAGTACTTC.

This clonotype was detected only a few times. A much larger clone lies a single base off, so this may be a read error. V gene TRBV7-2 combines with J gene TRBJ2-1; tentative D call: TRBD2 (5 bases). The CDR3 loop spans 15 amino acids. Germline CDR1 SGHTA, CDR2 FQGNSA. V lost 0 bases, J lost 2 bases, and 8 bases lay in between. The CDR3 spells CTSSLARAAYNEQFF. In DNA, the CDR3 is TGTACCAGCAGCTTAGCTCGAGCGGCCTACAATGAGCAGTTCTTC. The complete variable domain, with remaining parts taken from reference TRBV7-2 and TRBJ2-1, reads GAGVSQSPSNKVTEKGKDVELRCDPISGHTALYWYRQSLGQGLEFLIYFQGNSAPDKSGLPSDRFSAERTGGSVSTLTIQRTQQEDSAVYLCTSSLARAAYNEQFFGPGTRLTVL.

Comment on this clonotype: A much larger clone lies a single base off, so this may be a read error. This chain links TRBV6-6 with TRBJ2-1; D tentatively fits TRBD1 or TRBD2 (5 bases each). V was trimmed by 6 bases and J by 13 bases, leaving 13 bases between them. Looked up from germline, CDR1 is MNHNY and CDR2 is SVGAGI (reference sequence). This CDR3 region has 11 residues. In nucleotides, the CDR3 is TGTGCCAGCAGCATCCGGGGCCTACAGTTCTTC. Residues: CASSIRGLQFF.

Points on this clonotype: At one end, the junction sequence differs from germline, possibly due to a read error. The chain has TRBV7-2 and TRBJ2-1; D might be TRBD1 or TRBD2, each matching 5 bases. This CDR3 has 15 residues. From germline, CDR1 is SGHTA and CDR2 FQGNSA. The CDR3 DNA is TGCTCCAGCGGCCCAGGGATGTCGCTTAGCAATGAGCAGTTCTTC. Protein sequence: CSSGPGMSLSNEQFF. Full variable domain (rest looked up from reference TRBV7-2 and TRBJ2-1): GAGVSQSPSNKVTEKGKDVELRCDPISGHTALYWYRQSLGQGLEFLIYFQGNSAPDKSGLPSDRFSAERTGGSVSTLTIQRTQQEDSAVYLCSSGPGMSLSNEQFFGPGTRLTVL.

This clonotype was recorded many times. In nucleotides, the CDR3 is TGTGCCAGCAGCTCGTGGACAGGGTGGACCCATCAGCCCCAGCATTTT. Its translation is CASSSWTGWTHQPQHF. The chain has TRBV7-9 and TRBJ1-5; 8 bases align to TRBD1. Germline V gene data show CDR1 as SEHNR and CDR2 as FQNEAQ (reference sequence). Unmatched junction bases numbered 10, after V lost 4 bases and J lost 5 bases. CDR3 length equals 16 residues.

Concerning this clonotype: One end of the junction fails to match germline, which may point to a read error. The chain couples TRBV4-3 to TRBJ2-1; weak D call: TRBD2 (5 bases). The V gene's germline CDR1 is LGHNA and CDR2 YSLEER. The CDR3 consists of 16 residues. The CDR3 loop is CASCQPGLGLNNEQSF. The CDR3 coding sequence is TGCGCCAGCTGCCAACCAGGACTTGGGCTCAACAATGAGCAGTCCTTC.

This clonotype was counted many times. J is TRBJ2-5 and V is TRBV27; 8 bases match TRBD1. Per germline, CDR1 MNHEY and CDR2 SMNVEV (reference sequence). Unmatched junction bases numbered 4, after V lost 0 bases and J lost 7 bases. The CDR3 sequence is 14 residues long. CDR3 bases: TGTGCCAGCAGTTTATCTCAGGGGGCCTGGACCCAGTACTTC. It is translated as CASSLSQGAWTQYF.

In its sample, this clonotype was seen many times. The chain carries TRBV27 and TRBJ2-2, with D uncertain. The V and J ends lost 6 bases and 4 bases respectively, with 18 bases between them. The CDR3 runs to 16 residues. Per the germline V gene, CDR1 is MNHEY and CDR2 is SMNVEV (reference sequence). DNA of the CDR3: TGTGCCAGCAGCCGTATGCCCGGTACAGCCACCGGGGAGCTGTTTTTT. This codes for CASSRMPGTATGELFF.

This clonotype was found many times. The CDR3 loop is CASTAKGWTDTQYF. CDR3 nucleotide sequence: TGTGCCAGCACCGCCAAAGGTTGGACAGATACGCAGTATTTT. The rearrangement uses TRBV14 and TRBJ2-3; D gene unclear. The CDR3 has 14 amino acids. Germline loops: CDR1 SGHDN, CDR2 FVKESK. The V end lost 7 bases, the J end lost 3 bases, and 14 bases lay between the germline ends.

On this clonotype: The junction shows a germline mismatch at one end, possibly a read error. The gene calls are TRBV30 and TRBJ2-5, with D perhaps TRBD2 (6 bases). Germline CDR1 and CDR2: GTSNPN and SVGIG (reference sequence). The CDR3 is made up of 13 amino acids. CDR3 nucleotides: TGTGCCTGGAGTCCGCCGGGGGAAGAGAACCAGTACTTC. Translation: CAWSPPGEENQYF.

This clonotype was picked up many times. The CDR3 region is CASKPRGTSYEQYF. CDR3 bases: TGTGCCAGCAAACCTAGGGGGACTTCGTACGAGCAGTACTTC. This rearrangement joins TRBV27 to TRBJ2-7; D may match TRBD1 or TRBD2 (6 bases each). Germline V gene sequence: CDR1 MNHEY, CDR2 SMNVEV (reference sequence). V was clipped by 7 bases and J by 4 bases, with 17 bases between them. The CDR3 is made up of 14 amino acids.

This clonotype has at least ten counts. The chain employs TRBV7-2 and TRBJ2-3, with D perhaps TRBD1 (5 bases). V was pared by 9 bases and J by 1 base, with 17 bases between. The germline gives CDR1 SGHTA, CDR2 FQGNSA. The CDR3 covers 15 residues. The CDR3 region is CASRPPRRGTDTQYF. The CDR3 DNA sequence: TGTGCCAGTAGACCCCCCCGCAGGGGCACAGATACGCAGTATTTT.

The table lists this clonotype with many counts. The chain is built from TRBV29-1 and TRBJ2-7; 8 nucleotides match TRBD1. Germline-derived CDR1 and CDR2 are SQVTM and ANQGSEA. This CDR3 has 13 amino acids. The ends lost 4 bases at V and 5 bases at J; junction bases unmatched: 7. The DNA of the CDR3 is TGCAGCGTTGTATGGACAGGGTTGAACGAGCAGTACTTC. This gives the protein CSVVWTGLNEQYF.

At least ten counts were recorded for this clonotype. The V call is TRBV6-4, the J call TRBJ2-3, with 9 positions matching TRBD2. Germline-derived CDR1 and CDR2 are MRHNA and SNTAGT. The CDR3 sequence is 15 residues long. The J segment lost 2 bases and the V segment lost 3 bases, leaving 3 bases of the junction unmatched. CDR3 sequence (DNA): TGTGCCAGCAGTGAGGCTAGCGGGACCACAGATACGCAGTATTTT. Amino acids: CASSEASGTTDTQYF.

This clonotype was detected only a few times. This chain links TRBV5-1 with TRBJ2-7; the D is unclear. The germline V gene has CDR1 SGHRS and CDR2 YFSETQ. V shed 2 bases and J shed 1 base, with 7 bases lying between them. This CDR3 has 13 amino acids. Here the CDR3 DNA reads TGCGCCAGCAGCTTAAGGGCGTCCTACGAGCAGTACTTC. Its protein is CASSLRASYEQYF.

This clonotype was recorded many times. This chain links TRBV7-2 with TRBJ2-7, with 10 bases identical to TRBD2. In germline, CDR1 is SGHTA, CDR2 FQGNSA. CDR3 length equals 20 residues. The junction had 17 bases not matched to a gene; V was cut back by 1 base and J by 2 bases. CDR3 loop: CASSLGGLTSGYLRAYEQYF. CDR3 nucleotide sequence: TGTGCCAGCAGCTTAGGGGGATTGACTAGCGGGTACCTAAGGGCCTACGAGCAGTACTTC.

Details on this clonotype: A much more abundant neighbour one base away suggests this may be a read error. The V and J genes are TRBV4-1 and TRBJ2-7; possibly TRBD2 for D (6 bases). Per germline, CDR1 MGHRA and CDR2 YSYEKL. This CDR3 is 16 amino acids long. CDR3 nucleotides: TGCGCCAGCGGCCAAGTGGAGAGGTCGGGAGCCCACGAGCAGTACTTC. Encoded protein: CASGQVERSGAHEQYF.

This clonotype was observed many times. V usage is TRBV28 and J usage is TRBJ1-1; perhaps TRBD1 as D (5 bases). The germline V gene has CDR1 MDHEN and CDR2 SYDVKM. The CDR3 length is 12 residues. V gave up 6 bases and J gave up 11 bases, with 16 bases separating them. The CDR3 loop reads CASSLRRGSAFF. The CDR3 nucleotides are TGTGCCAGCAGCCTAAGGAGGGGTTCGGCTTTCTTT.